The clone carrying this TCR beta chain has just one count. The target antigen is unknown. The unexposed donors gave CD4+ T cells in about 2011-2018, prior to COVID-19. Isolation of CD4+ T cells took place after less than twelve days in culture. As cell numbers allowed, unexposed-donor CD4+ T cells faced SARS-CoV-2 S/N and four cold-coronavirus spikes. PBMCs were plated at around 2.1 million per well in IL-2-containing medium. The data stem from a study of CD4 T cells in relation to SARS-CoV-2 and coronaviruses. Trimming removed 2 bases at V and 2 bases at J, with 7 bases between. The CDR3 sequence is 13 residues long. CDR1 is MNHEY, CDR2 SVGAGI, per germline. TCRdb keeps only in-frame clones here, not all; method: immunoSEQ multiplex PCR. Of some 11,000 clones listed, about 81% are singletons.

The rearrangement links TRBV6-5 to TRBJ2-7; D gene unclear. Material: CD4+ T cells from PBMCs, cultured in vitro. The receptor comes from a human donor in good health. This CDR3 reads CASSYEPTYEQYF. The DNA for the CDR3 is TGTGCCAGCAGTTACGAGCCCACCTACGAGCAGTACTTC.